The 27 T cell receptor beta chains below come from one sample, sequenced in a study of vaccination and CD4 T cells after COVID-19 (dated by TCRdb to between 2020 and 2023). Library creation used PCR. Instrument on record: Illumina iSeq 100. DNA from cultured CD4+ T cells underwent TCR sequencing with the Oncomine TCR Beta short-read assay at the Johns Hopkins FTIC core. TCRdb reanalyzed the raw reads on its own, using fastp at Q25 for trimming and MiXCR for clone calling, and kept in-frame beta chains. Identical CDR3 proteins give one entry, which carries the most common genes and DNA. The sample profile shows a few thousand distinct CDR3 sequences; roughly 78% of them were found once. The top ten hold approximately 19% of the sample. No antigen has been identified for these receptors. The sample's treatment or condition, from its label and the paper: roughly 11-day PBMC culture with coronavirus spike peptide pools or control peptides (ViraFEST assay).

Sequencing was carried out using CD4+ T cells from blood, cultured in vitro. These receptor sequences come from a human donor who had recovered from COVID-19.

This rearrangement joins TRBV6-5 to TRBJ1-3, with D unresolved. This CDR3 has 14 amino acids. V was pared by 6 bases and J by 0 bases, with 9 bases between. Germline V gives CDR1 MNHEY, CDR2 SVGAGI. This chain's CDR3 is CASSYSDSGNTIYF. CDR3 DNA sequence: TGTGCCAGCAGCTACAGTGACTCTGGAAACACCATATATTTT.

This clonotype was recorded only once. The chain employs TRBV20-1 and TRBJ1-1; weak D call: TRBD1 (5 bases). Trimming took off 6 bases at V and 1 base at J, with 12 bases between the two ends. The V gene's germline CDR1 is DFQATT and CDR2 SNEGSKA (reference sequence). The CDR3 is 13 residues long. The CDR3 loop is CSAYGGWNTEAFF. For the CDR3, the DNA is TGCAGTGCATATGGGGGATGGAACACTGAAGCTTTCTTT.

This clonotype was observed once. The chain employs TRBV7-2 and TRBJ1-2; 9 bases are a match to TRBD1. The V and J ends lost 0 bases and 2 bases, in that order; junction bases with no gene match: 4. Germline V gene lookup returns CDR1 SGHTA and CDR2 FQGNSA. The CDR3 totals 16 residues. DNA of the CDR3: TGTGCCAGCAGCTTAGCCGGGACAGGGACCAACTATGGCTACACCTTC. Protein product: CASSLAGTGTNYGYTF.

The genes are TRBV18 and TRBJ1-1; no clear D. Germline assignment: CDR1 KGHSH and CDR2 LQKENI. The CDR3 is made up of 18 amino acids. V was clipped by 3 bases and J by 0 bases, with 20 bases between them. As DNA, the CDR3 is TGTGCCAGCTCACCGTTCGACTTCCGCAGTGTCATGAACACTGAAGCTTTCTTT. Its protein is CASSPFDFRSVMNTEAFF.

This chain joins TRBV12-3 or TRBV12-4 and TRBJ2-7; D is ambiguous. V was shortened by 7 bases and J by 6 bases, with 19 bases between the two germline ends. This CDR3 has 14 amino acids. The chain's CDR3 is CASMDGLRLREQYF. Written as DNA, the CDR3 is TGTGCCAGCATGGACGGTCTTCGATTACGCGAGCAGTACTTC.

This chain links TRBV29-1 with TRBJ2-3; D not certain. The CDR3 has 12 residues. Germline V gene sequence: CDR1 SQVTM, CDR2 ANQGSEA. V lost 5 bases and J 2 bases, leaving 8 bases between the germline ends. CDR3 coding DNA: TGCAGCGTTACAGTCTTCACAGATACGCAGTATTTT. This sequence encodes CSVTVFTDTQYF.

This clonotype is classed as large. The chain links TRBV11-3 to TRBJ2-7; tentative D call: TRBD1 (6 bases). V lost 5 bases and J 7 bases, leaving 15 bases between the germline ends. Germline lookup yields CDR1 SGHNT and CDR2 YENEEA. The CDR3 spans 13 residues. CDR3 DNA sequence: TGTGCCAGCAGCCGAGACAGGACCCAGGAGCAGTACTTC. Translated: CASSRDRTQEQYF.

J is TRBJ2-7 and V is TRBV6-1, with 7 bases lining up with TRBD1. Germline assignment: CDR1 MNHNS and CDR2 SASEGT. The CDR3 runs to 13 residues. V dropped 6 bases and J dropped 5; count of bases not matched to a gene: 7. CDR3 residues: CASRKQGEDEQYF. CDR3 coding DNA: TGTGCCAGCAGAAAGCAGGGGGAAGACGAGCAGTACTTC.

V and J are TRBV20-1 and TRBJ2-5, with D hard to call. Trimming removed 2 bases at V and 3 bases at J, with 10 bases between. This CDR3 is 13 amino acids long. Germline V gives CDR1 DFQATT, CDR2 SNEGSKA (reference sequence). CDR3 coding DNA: TGCAGTGCTAGAATTCCAGCGAAAGAGACCCAGTACTTC. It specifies CSARIPAKETQYF.

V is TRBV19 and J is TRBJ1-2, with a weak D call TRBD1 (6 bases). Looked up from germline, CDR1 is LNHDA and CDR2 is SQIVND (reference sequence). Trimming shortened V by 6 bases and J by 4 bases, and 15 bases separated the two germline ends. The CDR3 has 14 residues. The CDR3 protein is CASRKPDSSYGYTF. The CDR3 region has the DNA TGTGCCAGTAGGAAACCGGACAGTTCCTATGGCTACACCTTC.

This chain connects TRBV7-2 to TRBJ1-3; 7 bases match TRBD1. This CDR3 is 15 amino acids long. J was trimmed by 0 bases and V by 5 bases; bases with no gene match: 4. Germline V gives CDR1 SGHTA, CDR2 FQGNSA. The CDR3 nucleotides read TGTGCCAGCAGCCCACAGGGGCCCTCTGGAAACACCATATATTTT. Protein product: CASSPQGPSGNTIYF.

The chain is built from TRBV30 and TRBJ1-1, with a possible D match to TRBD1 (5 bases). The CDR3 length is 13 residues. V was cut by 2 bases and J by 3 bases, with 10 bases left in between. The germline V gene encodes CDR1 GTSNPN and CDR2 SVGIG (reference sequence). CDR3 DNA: TGTGCCTGGAGTAGTCAGGGACACACTGAAGCTTTCTTT. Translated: CAWSSQGHTEAFF.

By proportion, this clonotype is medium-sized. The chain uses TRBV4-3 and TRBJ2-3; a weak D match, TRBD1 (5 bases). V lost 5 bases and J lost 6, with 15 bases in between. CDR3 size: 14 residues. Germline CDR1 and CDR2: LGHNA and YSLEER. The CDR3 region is CASSGRLPGDTQYF. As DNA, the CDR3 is TGCGCCAGCAGCGGGCGACTTCCAGGGGATACGCAGTATTTT.

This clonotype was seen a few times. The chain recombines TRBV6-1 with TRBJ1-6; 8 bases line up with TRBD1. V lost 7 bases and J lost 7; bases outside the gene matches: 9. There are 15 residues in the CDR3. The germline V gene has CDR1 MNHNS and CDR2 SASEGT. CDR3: CASIRGQGENSPLHF. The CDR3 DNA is TGTGCCAGCATCAGAGGACAGGGCGAGAATTCACCCCTCCACTTT.

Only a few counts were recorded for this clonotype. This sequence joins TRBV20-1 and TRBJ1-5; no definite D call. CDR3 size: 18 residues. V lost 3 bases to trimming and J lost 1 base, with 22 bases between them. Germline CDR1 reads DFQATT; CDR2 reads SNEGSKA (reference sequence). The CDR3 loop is CSASPPLGGEGSNQPQHF. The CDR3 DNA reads TGCAGTGCTAGTCCCCCCCTCGGAGGTGAAGGGAGCAATCAGCCCCAGCATTTT.

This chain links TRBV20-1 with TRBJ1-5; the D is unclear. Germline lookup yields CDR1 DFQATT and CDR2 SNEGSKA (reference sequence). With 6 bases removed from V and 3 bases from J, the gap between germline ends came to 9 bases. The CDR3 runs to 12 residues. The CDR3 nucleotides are TGCAGTGCGTCGGATCCCAATCAGCCCCAGCATTTT. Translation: CSASDPNQPQHF.

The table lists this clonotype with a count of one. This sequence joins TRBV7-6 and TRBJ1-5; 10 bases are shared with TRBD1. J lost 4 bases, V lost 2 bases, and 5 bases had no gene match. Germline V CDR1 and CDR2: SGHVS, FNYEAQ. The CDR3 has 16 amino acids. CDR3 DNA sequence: TGTGCCAGCAGCTTATTACCGGGACAGGGGAATCAGCCCCAGCATTTT. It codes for CASSLLPGQGNQPQHF.

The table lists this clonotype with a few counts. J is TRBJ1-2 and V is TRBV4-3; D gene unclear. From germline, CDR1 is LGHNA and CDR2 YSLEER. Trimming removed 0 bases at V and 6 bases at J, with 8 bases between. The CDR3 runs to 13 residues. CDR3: CASSQDIRDGYTF. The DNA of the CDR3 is TGCGCCAGCAGCCAAGATATCCGGGATGGCTACACCTTC.

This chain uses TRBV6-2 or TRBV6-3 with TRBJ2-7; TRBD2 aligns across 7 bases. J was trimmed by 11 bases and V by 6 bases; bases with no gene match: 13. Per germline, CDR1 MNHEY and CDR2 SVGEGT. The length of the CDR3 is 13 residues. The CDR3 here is CASSNRRQGGEYF. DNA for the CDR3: TGTGCCAGCAGCAACCGGCGGCAGGGAGGGGAGTACTTC.

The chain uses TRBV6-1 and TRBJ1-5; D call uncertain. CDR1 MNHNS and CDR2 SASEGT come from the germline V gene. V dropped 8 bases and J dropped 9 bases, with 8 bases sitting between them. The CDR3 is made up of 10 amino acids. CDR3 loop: CASGDRPQHF. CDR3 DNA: TGTGCCAGCGGGGATCGGCCCCAGCATTTT.

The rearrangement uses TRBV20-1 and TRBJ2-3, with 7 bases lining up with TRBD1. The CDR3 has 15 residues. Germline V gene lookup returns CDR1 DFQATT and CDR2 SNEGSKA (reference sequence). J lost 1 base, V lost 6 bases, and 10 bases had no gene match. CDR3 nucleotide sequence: TGCAGTGCGAGGGGGCCCACCGGGGGCACAGATACGCAGTATTTT. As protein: CSARGPTGGTDTQYF.

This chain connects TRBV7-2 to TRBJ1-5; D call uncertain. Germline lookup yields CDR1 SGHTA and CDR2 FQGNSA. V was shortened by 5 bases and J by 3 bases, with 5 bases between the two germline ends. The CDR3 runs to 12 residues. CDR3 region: CASSRDNQPQHF. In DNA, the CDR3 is TGTGCCAGCAGCCGAGACAATCAGCCCCAGCATTTT.

Here the CDR3 DNA reads TGTGCCAGCAGTGGAAATACAGGGAACTATGGCTACACCTTC. Amino acid sequence: CASSGNTGNYGYTF. The chain joins TRBV2 to TRBJ1-2; D possibly corresponds to TRBD1 (6 bases). CDR3 length: 14 amino acids. Germline assignment: CDR1 SNHLY and CDR2 FYNNEI. The V and J ends lost 4 bases and 2 bases respectively, with 11 bases between them. Variable domain in full (rest from reference TRBV2 and TRBJ1-2): EPEVTQTPSHQVTQMGQEVILRCVPISNHLYFYWYRQILGQKVEFLVSFYNNEISEKSEIFDDQFSVERPDGSNFTLKIRSTKLEDSAMYFCASSGNTGNYGYTFGSGTRLTVV.

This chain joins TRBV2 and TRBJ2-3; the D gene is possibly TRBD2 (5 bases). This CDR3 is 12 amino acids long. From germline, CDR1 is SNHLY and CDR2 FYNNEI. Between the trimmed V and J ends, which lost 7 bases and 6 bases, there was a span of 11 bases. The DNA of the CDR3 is TGTGCCAGCACCGGAACGGGGGATACGCAGTATTTT. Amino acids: CASTGTGDTQYF.

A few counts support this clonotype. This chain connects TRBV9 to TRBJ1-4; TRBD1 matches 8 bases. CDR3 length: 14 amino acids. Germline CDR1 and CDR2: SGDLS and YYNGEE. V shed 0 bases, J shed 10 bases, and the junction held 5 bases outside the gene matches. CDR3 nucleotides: TGTGCCAGCAGCGTAGACGGACAGGGTCGAAAACTGTTTTTT. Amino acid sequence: CASSVDGQGRKLFF.

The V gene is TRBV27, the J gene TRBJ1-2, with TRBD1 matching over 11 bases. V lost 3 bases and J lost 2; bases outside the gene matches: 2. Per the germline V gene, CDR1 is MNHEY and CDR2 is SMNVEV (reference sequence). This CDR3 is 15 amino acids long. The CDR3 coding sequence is TGTGCCAGCAGTTTTGGGACAGGGGGAAACTATGGCTACACCTTC. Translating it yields CASSFGTGGNYGYTF.

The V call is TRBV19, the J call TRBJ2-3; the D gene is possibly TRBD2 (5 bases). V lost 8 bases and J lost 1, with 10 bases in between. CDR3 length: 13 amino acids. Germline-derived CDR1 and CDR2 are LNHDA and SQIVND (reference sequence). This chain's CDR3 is CASSVGGTDTQYF. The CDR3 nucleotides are TGTGCCAGTTCGGTGGGAGGCACAGATACGCAGTATTTT.